The rows below give T cell receptor beta chains drawn from one sample of a study of regulatory T cells in long-lasting Graves disease. Each CDR3 protein gets one entry after TCRdb re-called the multiplex PCR reads with MiXCR. The sample has about 560,000 distinct CDR3 sequences, roughly 16% seen once. The sample was also reused in another study, on T cells in Graves' hyperthyroidism and ophthalmopathy.

Material: peripheral blood mononuclear cells (PBMCs), obtained at new diagnosis, from a patient treated with antithyroid drugs. The origin of the receptors is a man in his late teens or twenties with Graves disease. Each CDR3 is given with its conserved first and last residue. A D gene is named only where the DNA matches it firmly. Clone size is not always given. Where it is, it says once, few, many or a class for expanded clones.

many | NA | TRBJ2-7 | TRBV7-9 | TGTGCCAGCAGCTCCAATGCCTACGAGCAGTACTTC | CASSSNAYEQYF
few | NA | TRBJ1-1 | TRBV20-1 | TGCAGTGCTAGAGATTGGGGTGAAGCTTTCTTT | CSARDWGEAFF
many | TRBD2 | TRBJ2-7 | TRBV27 | TGTGCCAGCAGACCAGCGGGAAAAGCCTACGAGCAGTACTTC | CASRPAGKAYEQYF
few | NA | TRBJ1-5 | TRBV19 | TGTGCCAGTAGTATAGATCTAAGACGCGTTTGGGGGTCTCAGCCCCAGCATTTT | CASSIDLRRVWGSQPQHF
NA | TRBD2 | TRBJ2-3 | TRBV27 | TGTGCCTGCAGTCCGGGGACTAGCGGAGATACGCAGTATTTT | CACSPGTSGDTQYF
many | NA | TRBJ1-5 | TRBV12-5 | TGTGCTAGTGGTTTACAGGATTCCGGCAATCAGCCCCAGCATTTT | CASGLQDSGNQPQHF
many | TRBD2 | TRBJ2-7 | TRBV20-1 | TGCAGTGCTAGAGACCCTAGCGGTCAGAGCTCCTACGAGCAGTACTTC | CSARDPSGQSSYEQYF
few | NA | TRBJ1-6 | TRBV28 | TGTGCCAGCAGTTTACCCCTGTCTTGGAATTCACCCCTCCACTTT | CASSLPLSWNSPLHF
NA | TRBD1 | TRBJ2-7 | TRBV19 | TGTGCCAGTAGACTTACCGACCGGGACAGGGGTACGGGGCAGTACTTC | CASRLTDRDRGTGQYF
NA | NA | TRBJ2-2 | TRBV5-4 | TGTGCCAGCAGCGACCGGGACGGGAACACCGGGGAGCTGTTTTTT | CASSDRDGNTGELFF
NA | NA | TRBJ1-1 | TRBV10-3 | TGTGCCATCAGTGACACGACTGAAGCTTTCTTT | CAISDTTEAFF
few | TRBD2 | TRBJ2-1 | TRBV29-1 | TGCAGCGGGGGCGGGGGAGGGTCCTACAATGAGCAGTTCTTC | CSGGGGGSYNEQFF
many | NA | TRBJ2-4 | TRBV12-3/TRBV12-4 | TGTGCCAGCAGTTTTTCGGCTAGCATTCAGTACTTC | CASSFSASIQYF
NA | NA | TRBJ2-4 | TRBV6-5 | TGTGCCAGCAGTTATGGGAAGGGGAAAAACATTCAGTACTTC | CASSYGKGKNIQYF
many | TRBD2 | TRBJ2-5 | TRBV5-1 | TGCGCCAGCAGCTATGGGGCTAGCGGTCAAGAGACCCAGTACTTC | CASSYGASGQETQYF
few | TRBD1 | TRBJ1-4 | TRBV5-1 | TGCGCCAGCAGCGCGACCGGAGGGGGCCATGAAAAACTGTTTTTT | CASSATGGGHEKLFF
NA | NA | TRBJ1-5 | TRBV6-2/TRBV6-3 | TGTGCCAGCCCTCGCCGCGAGGGAGGAAGCAATCAGCCCCAGCATTTT | CASPRREGGSNQPQHF
few | TRBD2 | TRBJ2-1 | TRBV19 | TGTGCCAGTAATATAGCGGGAGGAAGGTACAATGAGCAGTTCTTC | CASNIAGGRYNEQFF
many | NA | TRBJ2-7 | TRBV27 | TGTGCCAGCACGGCTAGCGAGTCCTACGAGCAGTACTTC | CASTASESYEQYF
many | NA | TRBJ2-1 | TRBV7-3 | TGTGCCAGCAGCTCGACCCTTTCAGGGGTTCCTGAGCAGTTCTTC | CASSSTLSGVPEQFF
many | TRBD1 | TRBJ1-6 | TRBV6-1 | TGTGCCAGCAGTGGGACAGGGCCTCTAAATTCACCCCTCCACTTT | CASSGTGPLNSPLHF
NA | NA | TRBJ1-1 | TRBV5-1 | TGCGCCAGCAGCTTGGAATCCAGGCGCATGAACACTGAAGCTTTCTTT | CASSLESRRMNTEAFF
many | NA | TRBJ2-7 | TRBV2 | TGTGCCAGCGGGGGTGAATCCTACGAGCAGTACTTC | CASGGESYEQYF
many | TRBD2 | TRBJ2-7 | TRBV12-3/TRBV12-4 | TGTGCCAGCAGTAAACGGACTAGCGGGTCTTCCTACGAGCAGTACTTC | CASSKRTSGSSYEQYF